Below are 26 T cell receptor beta chains sequenced from a single sample in a study of cytomegalovirus exposure and HLA in healthy donors. Sequencing used immunoSEQ multiplex PCR; TCRdb keeps in-frame clones, though not all of them. The sample comprises more than 300,000 clones, roughly 85% of which are singletons, and 0.75% to 0.85% rests with the top ten. The sample comprised PBMCs. The receptors were gathered from a woman aged 18-29 years in good health and CMV-seronegative.

The chain joins TRBV6-1 to TRBJ2-7; TRBD1 aligns across 7 bases. V lost 5 bases and J lost 2; bases outside the gene matches: 3. This CDR3 is 13 amino acids long. Germline CDR1 and CDR2: MNHNS and SASEGT. DNA of the CDR3: TGTGCCAGCAGTCGGGACAGCACCTACGAGCAGTACTTC. It specifies CASSRDSTYEQYF.

The V call is TRBV7-6, the J call TRBJ1-1; 7 nucleotides align to TRBD1. Per the germline V gene, CDR1 is SGHVS and CDR2 is FNYEAQ. Trimming took 0 bases from V and 6 from J; bases not matched to a gene: 7. The CDR3 loop spans 15 amino acids. CDR3 sequence: CASSLASGGIAEAFF. For the CDR3, the DNA is TGTGCCAGCAGCTTAGCATCAGGGGGTATCGCTGAAGCTTTCTTT.

The chain has TRBV5-1 and TRBJ2-1, with TRBD2 matching over 15 bases. The CDR3 has 18 amino acids. V dropped 4 bases and J dropped 0; count of bases not matched to a gene: 5. Germline CDR1 and CDR2: SGHRS and YFSETQ. CDR3 nucleotides: TGCGCCAGCAGCCGGACTAGCGGGAGGGGAAGCTCCTACAATGAGCAGTTCTTC. Its protein is CASSRTSGRGSSYNEQFF.

V and J are TRBV7-6 and TRBJ2-1, with 9 nucleotides matching TRBD2. Germline V gene sequence: CDR1 SGHVS, CDR2 FNYEAQ. The CDR3 length is 17 residues. J was trimmed by 7 bases and V by 5 bases; bases with no gene match: 15. DNA for the CDR3: TGTGCCAGCAGCCTTACGGCACGGCTAGCGGGAACGAATGAGCAGTTCTTC. Protein: CASSLTARLAGTNEQFF.

The CDR3 reads CASSLGLAGGQDQYF. The CDR3 DNA reads as TGCGCCAGCAGCTTGGGACTAGCGGGAGGCCAAGACCAGTACTTC. The rearrangement joins TRBV5-1 to TRBJ2-5; 13 positions match TRBD2. Germline-derived CDR1 and CDR2 are SGHRS and YFSETQ. V lost 0 bases, J lost 10 bases, and 6 bases stayed unmatched. CDR3 size: 15 residues.

The V and J genes are TRBV27 and TRBJ1-1; possible D gene TRBD1, 5 bases. Germline CDR1 and CDR2: MNHEY and SMNVEV (reference sequence). Trimming removed 5 bases from V and 1 base from J, with 11 bases in between. The CDR3 extends over 14 amino acids. CDR3 loop: CASSLGGGNTEAFF. The DNA of the CDR3 is TGTGCCAGCAGTCTTGGGGGGGGGAACACTGAAGCTTTCTTT.

This clone was detected only a few times. This chain connects TRBV2 to TRBJ1-2, with D unresolved. Germline CDR1 SNHLY, CDR2 FYNNEI. The CDR3 is 11 amino acids. V lost 8 bases and J lost 0, with 4 bases in between. Here the CDR3 DNA reads TGTGCCAGCCCCACTAACTATGGCTACACCTTC. It specifies CASPTNYGYTF.

V is TRBV10-2 and J is TRBJ2-3, with TRBD2 matching over 10 bases. With V trimmed by 6 bases and J by 4 bases, 10 bases remained unmatched. Germline values: CDR1 WSHSY, CDR2 SAAADI. The CDR3 sequence is 16 residues long. The CDR3: CASRGSGRALSDTQYF. CDR3 DNA: TGCGCCAGCAGAGGAAGCGGGAGGGCCCTCTCAGATACGCAGTATTTT.

The chain has TRBV10-3 and TRBJ2-2; TRBD2 agrees at 8 bases. Germline V lookup: CDR1 ENHRY, CDR2 SYGVKD. The CDR3 has 15 amino acids. J gave up 4 bases and V 0 bases, and 1 base lay outside the gene matches. The DNA for the CDR3 is TGTGCCATCAGTGAGTCGACTAGCGCCACCGGGGAGCTGTTTTTT. Protein: CAISESTSATGELFF.

This sequence joins TRBV19 and TRBJ2-1, with D perhaps matching TRBD2 (5 bases). The V end lost 3 bases, the J end lost 8 bases, and 14 bases lay between the germline ends. Germline CDR1 is LNHDA and CDR2 is SQIVND (reference sequence). The length of the CDR3 is 14 residues. CDR3 nucleotides: TGTGCCAGTAGTATTCGTACGGGGAGCGATGAGCAGTTCTTC. It yields the protein CASSIRTGSDEQFF.

V and J are TRBV29-1 and TRBJ1-4; TRBD1 is a possible D gene (6 bases). V shed 6 bases and J shed 5 bases, with 10 bases lying between them. The CDR3 loop spans 12 amino acids. Germline values: CDR1 SQVTM, CDR2 ANQGSEA. The CDR3 protein is CSVRGGNEKLFF. The CDR3 DNA follows: TGCAGCGTCAGGGGCGGGAATGAAAAACTGTTTTTT.

The genes are TRBV28 and TRBJ1-3; TRBD1 might be the D (6 bases). CDR3 length: 15 amino acids. V lost 5 bases to trimming and J lost 0 bases, with 11 bases between them. Germline lookup yields CDR1 MDHEN and CDR2 SYDVKM. CDR3 nucleotides: TGTGCCAGCAGTGGGGGCTTGGTCTCTGGAAACACCATATATTTT. Residues: CASSGGLVSGNTIYF. Together with reference TRBV28 and TRBJ1-3, the CDR3 gives the full variable domain: DVKVTQSSRYLVKRTGEKVFLECVQDMDHENMFWYRQDPGLGLRLIYFSYDVKMKEKGDIPEGYSVSREKKERFSLILESASTNQTSMYLCASSGGLVSGNTIYFGEGSWLTVV.

This rearrangement joins TRBV4-2 to TRBJ2-7; D gene unclear. V lost 4 bases and J 5 bases, leaving 15 bases between the germline ends. Germline-derived CDR1 and CDR2 are LGHNA and YNFKEQ. This CDR3 has 14 residues. The CDR3, as DNA: TGTGCCAGCAGCCTTCAAGCATCAGGCAACGAGCAGTACTTC. It yields the protein CASSLQASGNEQYF.

The chain carries TRBV28 and TRBJ1-1; D is unclear. Germline V gives CDR1 MDHEN, CDR2 SYDVKM. The V and J ends lost 4 bases and 5 bases respectively, with 17 bases between them. This CDR3 comprises 15 residues. This CDR3 reads CASSSALSTRTEAFF. The CDR3 DNA follows: TGTGCCAGCAGTTCGGCACTCTCAACCAGGACTGAAGCTTTCTTT. The full variable domain, rest sourced from reference TRBV28 and TRBJ1-1, is DVKVTQSSRYLVKRTGEKVFLECVQDMDHENMFWYRQDPGLGLRLIYFSYDVKMKEKGDIPEGYSVSREKKERFSLILESASTNQTSMYLCASSSALSTRTEAFFGQGTRLTVV.

The V gene is TRBV7-2, the J gene TRBJ2-1; the D gene is possibly TRBD2 (5 bases). V lost 0 bases and J lost 0, with 9 bases in between. Germline lookup yields CDR1 SGHTA and CDR2 FQGNSA. There are 16 residues in the CDR3. CDR3 protein: CASSLAGGLSYNEQFF. CDR3 DNA sequence: TGTGCCAGCAGCTTAGCTGGCGGACTCTCCTACAATGAGCAGTTCTTC.

The rearrangement uses TRBV29-1 and TRBJ2-7, with 12 bases lining up with TRBD2. Trimming at V came to 6 bases and at J to 5 bases, leaving 11 bases not matched to a gene. The CDR3 runs 15 residues. Germline V gene lookup returns CDR1 SQVTM and CDR2 ANQGSEA. CDR3 coding DNA: TGCAGCGTGGCCGGCGGACTAGCGGGAACCCACGAGCAGTACTTC. It translates to CSVAGGLAGTHEQYF.

The V gene is TRBV19, the J gene TRBJ1-5, with D unclear. The germline CDR1 and CDR2 sequences are LNHDA and SQIVND (reference sequence). Deletions cut 6 bases from V and 7 bases from J, with 13 bases between. There are 13 residues in the CDR3. This CDR3 is CASRYGVEQPQHF. The CDR3 DNA reads as TGTGCCAGTAGATACGGGGTAGAGCAGCCCCAGCATTTT.

The chain couples TRBV7-2 to TRBJ2-7; 8 bases match TRBD2. Germline lookup yields CDR1 SGHTA and CDR2 FQGNSA. V was pared by 7 bases and J by 7 bases, with 12 bases of the junction left unmatched. The CDR3 is 14 amino acids. The CDR3 reads CASKQAGEVREQYF. The CDR3 DNA reads as TGTGCCAGCAAGCAAGCGGGGGAGGTGCGTGAGCAGTACTTC.

This clone was picked up a small number of times. V usage is TRBV2 and J usage is TRBJ2-1, with 8 bases fitting TRBD2. The CDR3 length is 17 residues. Trimming at V came to 6 bases and at J to 0 bases, leaving 10 bases not matched to a gene. The germline V gene has CDR1 SNHLY and CDR2 FYNNEI. The CDR3 coding sequence is TGTGCCAGCAGCCTCAGGGGAAGCGGGAGCTCCTACAATGAGCAGTTCTTC. It specifies CASSLRGSGSSYNEQFF.

This chain uses TRBV10-3 with TRBJ1-2, with D unclear. Trimming took off 0 bases at V and 0 bases at J, with 5 bases between the two ends. Germline V gene data show CDR1 as ENHRY and CDR2 as SYGVKD. This CDR3 is 14 amino acids long. The CDR3 region has the DNA TGTGCCATCAGTGAGTCCAGGACTAACTATGGCTACACCTTC. It specifies CAISESRTNYGYTF.

The chain combines TRBV27 with TRBJ2-7; TRBD1 might be the D (6 bases). CDR3 length equals 14 residues. From germline, CDR1 is MNHEY and CDR2 SMNVEV (reference sequence). V was clipped by 9 bases and J by 5 bases, with 20 bases between them. DNA of the CDR3: TGTGCCAGACCCCGTACAGGGATCTCGGACGAGCAGTACTTC. Its translation is CARPRTGISDEQYF.

The chain carries TRBV10-3 and TRBJ2-7; 8 nucleotides align to TRBD1. The germline gives CDR1 ENHRY, CDR2 SYGVKD. Trimming at V came to 6 bases and at J to 5 bases, leaving 6 bases not matched to a gene. This CDR3 spans 13 amino acids. The CDR3 here is CAIRGQDFHEQYF. The CDR3 DNA sequence: TGTGCCATCAGGGGACAGGATTTCCACGAGCAGTACTTC.

V and J are TRBV28 and TRBJ1-2; D remains ambiguous. V was clipped by 6 bases and J by 5 bases, with 16 bases between them. This CDR3 has 14 amino acids. The germline V gene encodes CDR1 MDHEN and CDR2 SYDVKM. The CDR3 reads CASSRDIVRYGYTF. The CDR3, as DNA: TGTGCCAGCAGCCGAGACATTGTTCGGTATGGCTACACCTTC.

The chain has TRBV28 and TRBJ2-1, with 10 bases fitting TRBD1. Trimming cost V 9 bases and J 4 bases; bases outside gene matches: 6. Germline V gene sequence: CDR1 MDHEN, CDR2 SYDVKM. CDR3 length: 14 residues. CDR3: CASFRDRGYNEQFF. The DNA for the CDR3 is TGTGCCAGTTTTCGGGACAGGGGTTACAATGAGCAGTTCTTC.

In its sample, this clone was seen once. The chain is built from TRBV27 and TRBJ2-7; 7 bases fit TRBD1. In germline, CDR1 is MNHEY, CDR2 SMNVEV (reference sequence). CDR3 length: 16 amino acids. Trimming cost V 8 bases and J 0 bases; bases outside gene matches: 13. CDR3 DNA: TGTGCCAGCTCCTCCCCGTCGAGACAGGGCTCCTACGAGCAGTACTTC. Its protein is CASSSPSRQGSYEQYF.

The V gene is TRBV5-4, the J gene TRBJ2-1, with 10 bases that match TRBD2. V lost 2 bases, J lost 4 bases, and 3 bases stayed unmatched. The germline gives CDR1 SGHNT, CDR2 YYREEE (reference sequence). CDR3 size: 15 residues. CDR3 DNA: TGTGCCAGCAGCTTTACTAGCGGGAAGTACAATGAGCAGTTCTTC. This translates into CASSFTSGKYNEQFF.